The rows below give T cell receptor beta chains drawn from one sample of a study of graft-versus-host responses after intestinal transplantation. These receptors lack a known antigen. This table comes from immunoSEQ multiplex PCR, and its TCRdb copy is limited to in-frame clones, with some not included. Among more than 75,000 clones, less than 95% were seen once, and the ten largest hold approximately 0.3%. The source was unstimulated CD4+ T cells sorted from spleen or lymph node cells, collected before transplant. The receptors come from a human donor who was the organ donor for an intestinal transplant. Each CDR3 is given with its conserved first and last residue. D genes are given only for firm matches. Some rows mark clone size as missing; the rest say once, few, many or name a class of expanded clone.

CDR3aa: CASSHNIAGGPHEQYF; CDR3nt: TGCGCCAGCAGCCACAACATAGCGGGAGGGCCCCACGAGCAGTACTTC; d_gene: TRBD2; v_gene: TRBV4-1; j_gene: TRBJ2-7; abundance: -
CDR3aa: CASSILRNQPQHF; CDR3nt: TGTGCCAGTAGTATCCTACGGAATCAGCCCCAGCATTTT; d_gene: -; v_gene: TRBV19; j_gene: TRBJ1-5; abundance: -
CDR3aa: CASSIYRGNEQFF; CDR3nt: TGTGCCAGTAGTATTTACAGGGGTAATGAGCAGTTCTTC; d_gene: TRBD1; v_gene: TRBV19; j_gene: TRBJ2-1; abundance: -
CDR3aa: CSAGTSGRGAEQYF; CDR3nt: TGCAGCGCTGGGACTAGCGGGAGGGGTGCCGAGCAGTACTTC; d_gene: TRBD2; v_gene: TRBV29-1; j_gene: TRBJ2-7; abundance: -
CDR3aa: CASSPQIYEQYF; CDR3nt: TGTGCCAGCAGTCCCCAGATCTACGAGCAGTACTTC; d_gene: -; v_gene: TRBV2; j_gene: TRBJ2-7; abundance: -
CDR3aa: CATGDEKLFF; CDR3nt: TGTGCCACCGGGGATGAAAAACTGTTTTTT; d_gene: -; v_gene: TRBV6-6; j_gene: TRBJ1-4; abundance: -
CDR3aa: CASSLGQSNSPLHF; CDR3nt: TGTGCCAGCAGCCTGGGACAGAGTAATTCACCCCTCCACTTT; d_gene: TRBD1; v_gene: TRBV5-6; j_gene: TRBJ1-6; abundance: few
CDR3aa: CASSPGQSTDTQYF; CDR3nt: TGTGCCAGTAGTCCTGGACAGAGCACAGATACGCAGTATTTT; d_gene: -; v_gene: TRBV19; j_gene: TRBJ2-3; abundance: -
CDR3aa: CGATTGDYGYTF; CDR3nt: TGTGGCGCGACGACAGGCGACTATGGCTACACCTTC; d_gene: -; v_gene: TRBV28; j_gene: TRBJ1-2; abundance: -
CDR3aa: CASSDLPVPGFQETQYF; CDR3nt: TGCGCCAGCAGTGATCTACCCGTTCCGGGGTTCCAAGAGACCCAGTACTTC; d_gene: -; v_gene: TRBV10-1; j_gene: TRBJ2-5; abundance: -
CDR3aa: CASSGQGEQYF; CDR3nt: TGTGCCAGCAGCGGACAGGGCGAGCAGTACTTC; d_gene: TRBD1; v_gene: TRBV9; j_gene: TRBJ2-7; abundance: few
CDR3aa: CSFRQGVSYNEQFF; CDR3nt: TGCAGCTTCCGACAGGGGGTCTCCTACAATGAGCAGTTCTTC; d_gene: TRBD1; v_gene: TRBV29-1; j_gene: TRBJ2-1; abundance: -
CDR3aa: CASSLGLDRVGFF; CDR3nt: TGTGCCAGCAGCTTAGGCCTGGACAGGGTTGGGTTCTTC; d_gene: TRBD1; v_gene: TRBV7-9; j_gene: TRBJ2-1; abundance: -
CDR3aa: CASSLGGDRTNYGYTF; CDR3nt: TGTGCCAGCAGCTTAGGGGGCGACAGAACTAACTATGGCTACACCTTC; d_gene: -; v_gene: TRBV11-3; j_gene: TRBJ1-2; abundance: -
CDR3aa: CASSQEGTGFIYEQYF; CDR3nt: TGTGCCAGCAGCCAAGAAGGGACAGGGTTTATTTACGAGCAGTACTTC; d_gene: TRBD1; v_gene: TRBV4-2; j_gene: TRBJ2-7; abundance: -
CDR3aa: CASTDRGLNTEAFF; CDR3nt: TGTGCCAGCACAGACAGGGGGCTGAACACTGAAGCTTTCTTT; d_gene: TRBD1; v_gene: TRBV6-5; j_gene: TRBJ1-1; abundance: few
CDR3aa: CATSRVLVTEAFF; CDR3nt: TGTGCCACCAGCAGAGTCCTAGTCACTGAAGCTTTCTTT; d_gene: -; v_gene: TRBV15; j_gene: TRBJ1-1; abundance: -
CDR3aa: CASSSGTAFNVLTF; CDR3nt: TGTGCCAGCAGCTCTGGGACAGCCTTCAACGTCCTGACTTTC; d_gene: TRBD1; v_gene: TRBV7-9; j_gene: TRBJ2-6; abundance: once
CDR3aa: CASSPAGGSNQPQHF; CDR3nt: TGTGCCAGCAGCCCCGCAGGGGGTTCAAATCAGCCCCAGCATTTT; d_gene: TRBD1; v_gene: TRBV6-5; j_gene: TRBJ1-5; abundance: -
CDR3aa: CASGYYGRGDYGYTF; CDR3nt: TGTGCCAGCGGATATTATGGCCGGGGAGACTATGGCTACACCTTC; d_gene: -; v_gene: TRBV5-6; j_gene: TRBJ1-2; abundance: -
CDR3aa: CASSDRTVSYGYTF; CDR3nt: TGTGCCAGCAGTGATAGGACAGTCAGCTATGGCTACACCTTC; d_gene: -; v_gene: TRBV25-1; j_gene: TRBJ1-2; abundance: -
CDR3aa: CASSLEAGGVETQYF; CDR3nt: TGCGCCAGCAGCTTGGAAGCGGGGGGAGTGGAGACCCAGTACTTC; d_gene: TRBD2; v_gene: TRBV5-1; j_gene: TRBJ2-5; abundance: -
CDR3aa: CARGQGKNIQYF; CDR3nt: TGTGCCAGAGGACAGGGGAAAAACATTCAGTACTTC; d_gene: TRBD1; v_gene: TRBV14; j_gene: TRBJ2-4; abundance: -
CDR3aa: CASSATGFNEQFF; CDR3nt: TGTGCCAGCAGTGCGACAGGGTTCAATGAGCAGTTCTTC; d_gene: TRBD1; v_gene: TRBV6-1; j_gene: TRBJ2-1; abundance: once
CDR3aa: CASSPRKPGVGTDTQYF; CDR3nt: TGTGCCAGCTCACCTAGAAAACCCGGGGTGGGCACAGATACGCAGTATTTT; d_gene: -; v_gene: TRBV18; j_gene: TRBJ2-3; abundance: once
CDR3aa: CASSFQSSGSREETQYF; CDR3nt: TGTGCCAGCAGCTTCCAGTCTAGCGGGAGTCGGGAGGAGACCCAGTACTTC; d_gene: TRBD2; v_gene: TRBV5-6; j_gene: TRBJ2-5; abundance: -
CDR3aa: CASSYSGAFLEAFF; CDR3nt: TGTGCCAGCAGTTACTCTGGGGCATTTCTTGAAGCTTTCTTT; d_gene: -; v_gene: TRBV6-5; j_gene: TRBJ1-1; abundance: -
CDR3aa: CASSVLGPSYEQYF; CDR3nt: TGTGCCAGCAGCGTACTAGGGCCTTCCTACGAGCAGTACTTC; d_gene: -; v_gene: TRBV5-4; j_gene: TRBJ2-7; abundance: -
CDR3aa: CSVGTVRRTEAFF; CDR3nt: TGCAGCGTTGGCACTGTCAGGAGGACTGAAGCTTTCTTT; d_gene: -; v_gene: TRBV29-1; j_gene: TRBJ1-1; abundance: -
CDR3aa: CASRPRTRLQQETQYF; CDR3nt: TGTGCCAGCAGACCCAGGACTAGACTTCAACAAGAGACCCAGTACTTC; d_gene: TRBD2; v_gene: TRBV7-9; j_gene: TRBJ2-5; abundance: -
CDR3aa: CASSGRGLASGELFF; CDR3nt: TGTGCCAGCAGTGGAAGGGGACTAGCATCCGGGGAGCTGTTTTTT; d_gene: TRBD2; v_gene: TRBV2; j_gene: TRBJ2-2; abundance: -
CDR3aa: CASSLQGKPSYEQYF; CDR3nt: TGTGCCAGCTCACTGCAGGGTAAACCCTCCTACGAGCAGTACTTC; d_gene: -; v_gene: TRBV18; j_gene: TRBJ2-7; abundance: -
CDR3aa: CASSPSRTILASGELFF; CDR3nt: TGTGCCAGCTCACCAAGTCGGACAATTTTAGCCTCCGGGGAGCTGTTTTTT; d_gene: -; v_gene: TRBV18; j_gene: TRBJ2-2; abundance: -
CDR3aa: CSVERAYPTPDTQYF; CDR3nt: TGCAGCGTTGAGAGGGCTTACCCAACCCCAGATACGCAGTATTTT; d_gene: -; v_gene: TRBV29-1; j_gene: TRBJ2-3; abundance: -
CDR3aa: CASGGQPYEQYF; CDR3nt: TGTGCCAGCGGGGGACAACCTTACGAGCAGTACTTC; d_gene: -; v_gene: TRBV28; j_gene: TRBJ2-7; abundance: -
CDR3aa: CASSMGSADTQYF; CDR3nt: TGTGCCAGTAGTATGGGGAGTGCAGATACGCAGTATTTT; d_gene: -; v_gene: TRBV19; j_gene: TRBJ2-3; abundance: -
CDR3aa: CASSLYSASTKNIQYF; CDR3nt: TGTGCCAGCAGTTTATATTCCGCGTCGACCAAAAACATTCAGTACTTC; d_gene: -; v_gene: TRBV28; j_gene: TRBJ2-4; abundance: -
CDR3aa: CASSYGGYRTEAFF; CDR3nt: TGTGCCAGCAGCTACGGGGGGTATCGAACTGAAGCTTTCTTT; d_gene: -; v_gene: TRBV7-9; j_gene: TRBJ1-1; abundance: -
CDR3aa: CASSFDVPGLAGKAYEQYF; CDR3nt: TGTGCCAGCAGCTTCGATGTACCGGGACTAGCGGGGAAGGCCTACGAGCAGTACTTC; d_gene: TRBD2; v_gene: TRBV5-4; j_gene: TRBJ2-7; abundance: -
CDR3aa: CASSLLGGAVNTGELFF; CDR3nt: TGTGCCAGCAGCTTATTGGGGGGGGCCGTGAACACCGGGGAGCTGTTTTTT; d_gene: -; v_gene: TRBV7-3; j_gene: TRBJ2-2; abundance: -
CDR3aa: CASSPDTGNTIYF; CDR3nt: TGTGCCAGCAGCCCCGACACTGGAAACACCATATATTTT; d_gene: -; v_gene: TRBV11-3; j_gene: TRBJ1-3; abundance: -
CDR3aa: CASSFKAGAGGGELFF; CDR3nt: TGTGCCAGCAGCTTTAAGGCGGGCGCCGGGGGCGGGGAGCTGTTTTTT; d_gene: -; v_gene: TRBV5-6; j_gene: TRBJ2-2; abundance: once
CDR3aa: CASSPTGDYEQYF; CDR3nt: TGTGCCAGCAGTCCCACAGGGGACTACGAGCAGTACTTC; d_gene: TRBD1; v_gene: TRBV6-1; j_gene: TRBJ2-7; abundance: -
CDR3aa: CASSLSYRTGNTIYF; CDR3nt: TGTGCCAGCAGTTTAAGTTATAGAACTGGAAACACCATATATTTT; d_gene: -; v_gene: TRBV27; j_gene: TRBJ1-3; abundance: -
CDR3aa: CASSRVGTDTQYF; CDR3nt: TGTGCCAGCAGCCGCGTTGGCACAGATACGCAGTATTTT; d_gene: -; v_gene: TRBV9; j_gene: TRBJ2-3; abundance: -
CDR3aa: CASSPDRVNTGELFF; CDR3nt: TGTGCCAGCAGTCCCGACAGGGTGAACACCGGGGAGCTGTTTTTT; d_gene: TRBD1; v_gene: TRBV11-3; j_gene: TRBJ2-2; abundance: -
CDR3aa: CASSVVDTNTGELFF; CDR3nt: TGTGCCAGCAGCGTAGTCGACACGAACACCGGGGAGCTGTTTTTT; d_gene: -; v_gene: TRBV9; j_gene: TRBJ2-2; abundance: -
CDR3aa: CARPGTGGWCGYTF; CDR3nt: TGTGCCAGGCCGGGGACAGGGGGCTGGTGCGGCTACACCTTC; d_gene: TRBD1; v_gene: TRBV6-5; j_gene: TRBJ1-2; abundance: -
CDR3aa: CASSPRDRVVSGLFF; CDR3nt: TGTGCCAGTAGCCCCCGGGACAGGGTGGTATCCGGACTGTTTTTT; d_gene: TRBD1; v_gene: TRBV19; j_gene: TRBJ1-4; abundance: -